The rows below give T cell receptor beta chains drawn from one sample of a study of PD-L1 blockade in urothelial cancer. Clones were read by immunoSEQ multiplex PCR, and TCRdb kept only the in-frame ones, dropping some. The sample includes 40,000 to 45,000 clones, around 89% seen only once; the top ten take approximately 14%. Specimen: PBMCs, collected around atezolizumab (anti-PD-L1) treatment. The receptors were sampled from a woman between 55 and 75 years old with urothelial cancer. Both conserved end residues are part of each CDR3.

J	length	V	CDR3
TRBJ2-5	15	TRBV7-8	CASSALGLAGPAQYF
TRBJ1-4	14	TRBV2	CASSEGSGDEKLFF
TRBJ2-7	17	TRBV10-3	CAISEVRASGRSNEQYF
TRBJ2-4	14	TRBV7-2	CASSSEPAKNIQYF
TRBJ1-1	15	TRBV4-3	CASSPYGLGGTEAFF
TRBJ2-2	14	TRBV28	CASSSRGGTGELFF
TRBJ1-2	14	TRBV25-1	CASRGPGVGYGYTF
TRBJ1-4	14	TRBV9	CASSGTGGGEKLFF
TRBJ1-2	18	TRBV4-3	CASSHEGPGQGVSYGYTF
TRBJ2-5	15	TRBV27	CASRLWGGNQETQYF
TRBJ2-2	17	TRBV9	CASSIHQDRENTGELFF
TRBJ2-1	15	TRBV4-2	CASSMLSGSKNEQFF
TRBJ2-3	15	TRBV10-3	CAISVGRGGTDTQYF
TRBJ2-7	17	TRBV5-6	CASSPKFGASGDRVQYF
TRBJ1-1	15	TRBV7-6	CASSPPGAIGTEAFF
TRBJ1-2	13	TRBV7-2	CASSLDGLLSYTF
TRBJ2-5	13	TRBV10-3	CAISETRQETQYF
TRBJ1-2	15	TRBV4-2	CASSQATGGDYGYTF
TRBJ1-1	13	TRBV7-9	CASLGQLNTEAFF